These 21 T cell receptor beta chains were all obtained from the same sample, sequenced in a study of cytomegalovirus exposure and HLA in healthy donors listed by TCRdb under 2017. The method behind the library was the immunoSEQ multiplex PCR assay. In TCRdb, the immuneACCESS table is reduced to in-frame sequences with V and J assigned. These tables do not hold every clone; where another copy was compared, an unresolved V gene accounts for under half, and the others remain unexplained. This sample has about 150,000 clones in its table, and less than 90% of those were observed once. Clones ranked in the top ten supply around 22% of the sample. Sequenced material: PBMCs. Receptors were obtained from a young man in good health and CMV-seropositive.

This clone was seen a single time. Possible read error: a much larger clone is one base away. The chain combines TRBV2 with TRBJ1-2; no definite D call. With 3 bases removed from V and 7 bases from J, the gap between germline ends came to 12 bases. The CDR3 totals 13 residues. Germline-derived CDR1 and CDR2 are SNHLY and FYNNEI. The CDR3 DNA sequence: TGTGCCAGCAGTGAGGAGGCCACCTGTGGCTACACCTTC. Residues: CASSEEATCGYTF.

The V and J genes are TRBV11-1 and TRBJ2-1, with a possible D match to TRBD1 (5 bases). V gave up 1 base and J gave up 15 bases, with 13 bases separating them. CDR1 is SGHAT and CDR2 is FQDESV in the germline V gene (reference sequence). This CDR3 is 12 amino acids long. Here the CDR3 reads CASSLGGQLPFF. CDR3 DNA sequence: TGTGCCAGCAGCTTAGGAGGACAACTACCGTTCTTC.

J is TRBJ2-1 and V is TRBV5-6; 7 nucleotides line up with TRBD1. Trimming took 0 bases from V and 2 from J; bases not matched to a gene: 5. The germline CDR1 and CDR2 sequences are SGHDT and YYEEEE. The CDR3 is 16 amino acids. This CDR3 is CASSLVDRETYNEQFF. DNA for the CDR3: TGTGCCAGCAGCTTGGTCGACAGGGAGACCTACAATGAGCAGTTCTTC.

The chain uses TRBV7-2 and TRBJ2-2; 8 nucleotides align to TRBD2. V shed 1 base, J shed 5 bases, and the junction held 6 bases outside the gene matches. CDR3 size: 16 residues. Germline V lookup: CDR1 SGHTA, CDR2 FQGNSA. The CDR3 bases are TGTGCCAGCAGCTTAGTCGTAGCGGGACTAACCGGGGAGCTGTTTTTT. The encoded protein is CASSLVVAGLTGELFF.

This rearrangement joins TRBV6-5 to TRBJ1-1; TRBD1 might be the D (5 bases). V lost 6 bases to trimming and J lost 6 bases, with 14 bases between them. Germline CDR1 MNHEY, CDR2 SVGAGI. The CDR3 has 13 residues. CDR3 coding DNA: TGTGCCAGCAGAGTGCAGGGTCGGTCTGAAGCTTTCTTT. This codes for CASRVQGRSEAFF.

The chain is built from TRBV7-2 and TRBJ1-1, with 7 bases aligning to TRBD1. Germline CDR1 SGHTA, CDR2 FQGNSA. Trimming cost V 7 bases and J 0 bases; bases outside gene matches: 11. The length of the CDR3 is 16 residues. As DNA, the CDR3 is TGTGCCAGCATCAAGGGGGCCCCAGGGGTGAACACTGAAGCTTTCTTT. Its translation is CASIKGAPGVNTEAFF.

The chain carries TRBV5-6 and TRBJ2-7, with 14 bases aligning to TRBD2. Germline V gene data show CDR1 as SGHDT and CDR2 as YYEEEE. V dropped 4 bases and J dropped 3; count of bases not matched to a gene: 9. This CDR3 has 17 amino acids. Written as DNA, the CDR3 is TGTGCCAGCAGCGCTATTTCCGGGACTAGCGGGAGCTACGAGCAGTACTTC. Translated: CASSAISGTSGSYEQYF.

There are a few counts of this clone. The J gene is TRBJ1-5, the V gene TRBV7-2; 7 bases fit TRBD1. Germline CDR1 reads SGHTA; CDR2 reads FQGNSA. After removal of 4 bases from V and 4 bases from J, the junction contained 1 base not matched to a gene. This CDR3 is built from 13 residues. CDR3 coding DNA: TGTGCCAGCAGCTGGGGACAGAATCAGCCCCAGCATTTT. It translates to CASSWGQNQPQHF.

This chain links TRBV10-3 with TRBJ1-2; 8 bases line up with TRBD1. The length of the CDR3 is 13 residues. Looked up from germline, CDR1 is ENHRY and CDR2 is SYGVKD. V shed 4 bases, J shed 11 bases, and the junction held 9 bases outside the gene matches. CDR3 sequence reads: CAISVPRQGWYTF. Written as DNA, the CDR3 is TGTGCCATCAGTGTTCCCCGACAGGGGTGGTACACCTTC.

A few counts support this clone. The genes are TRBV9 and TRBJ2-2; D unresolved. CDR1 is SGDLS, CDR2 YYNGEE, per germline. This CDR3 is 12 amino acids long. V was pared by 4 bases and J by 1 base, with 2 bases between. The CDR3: CASSQNTGELFF. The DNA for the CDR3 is TGTGCCAGCAGCCAGAACACCGGGGAGCTGTTTTTT.

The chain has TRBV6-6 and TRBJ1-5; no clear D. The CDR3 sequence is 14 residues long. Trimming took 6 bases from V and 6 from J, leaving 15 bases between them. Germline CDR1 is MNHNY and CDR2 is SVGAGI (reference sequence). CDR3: CASSPVDYSQPQHF. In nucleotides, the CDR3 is TGTGCCAGCAGCCCGGTCGACTACAGTCAGCCCCAGCATTTT.

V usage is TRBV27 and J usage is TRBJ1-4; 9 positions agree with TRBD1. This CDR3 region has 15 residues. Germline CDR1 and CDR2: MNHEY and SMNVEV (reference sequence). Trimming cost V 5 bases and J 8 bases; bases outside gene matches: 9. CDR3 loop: CASSPPGTGIEKLFF. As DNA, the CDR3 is TGTGCCAGCAGTCCACCCGGGACAGGGATAGAAAAACTGTTTTTT.

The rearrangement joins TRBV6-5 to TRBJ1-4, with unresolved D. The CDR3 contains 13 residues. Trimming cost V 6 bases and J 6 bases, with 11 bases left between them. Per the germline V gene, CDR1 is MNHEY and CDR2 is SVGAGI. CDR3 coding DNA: TGTGCCAGCAGACCACACCAGGATGAAAAACTGTTTTTT. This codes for CASRPHQDEKLFF.

The DNA of the CDR3 is TGTGCCAGCAGACCCGACGGGTTCACTGAAGCTTTCTTT. Translation: CASRPDGFTEAFF. This chain uses TRBV6-5 with TRBJ1-1, with D unresolved. CDR3 size: 13 residues. The V gene lost 6 bases and the J gene lost 4 bases, with 12 bases spanning the gap. The germline gives CDR1 MNHEY, CDR2 SVGAGI.

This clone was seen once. The CDR3 protein is CASSLGSSYNSPLHF. In DNA form, the CDR3 reads TGTGCCAGCAGCTTGGGGAGCTCCTATAATTCACCCCTCCACTTT. This sequence joins TRBV5-8 and TRBJ1-6; D unclear. Germline CDR1 reads SGHTS; CDR2 reads YDEGEE. The CDR3 totals 15 residues. The germline V and J ends were trimmed by 0 bases and 0 bases, with 4 bases remaining between them.

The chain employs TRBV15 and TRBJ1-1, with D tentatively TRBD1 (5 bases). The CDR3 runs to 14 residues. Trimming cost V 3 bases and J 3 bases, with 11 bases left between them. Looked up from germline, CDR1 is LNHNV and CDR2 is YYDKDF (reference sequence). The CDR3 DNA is TGTGCCACCAGCAGGGGGGAGGGGCACACTGAAGCTTTCTTT. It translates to CATSRGEGHTEAFF.

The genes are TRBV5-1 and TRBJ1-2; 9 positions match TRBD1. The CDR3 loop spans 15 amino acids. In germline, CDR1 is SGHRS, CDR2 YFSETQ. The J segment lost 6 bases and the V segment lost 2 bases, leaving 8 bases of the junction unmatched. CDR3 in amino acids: CASSFPGQGRDGYTF. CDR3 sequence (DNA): TGCGCCAGCAGCTTCCCCGGACAGGGGAGAGATGGCTACACCTTC.

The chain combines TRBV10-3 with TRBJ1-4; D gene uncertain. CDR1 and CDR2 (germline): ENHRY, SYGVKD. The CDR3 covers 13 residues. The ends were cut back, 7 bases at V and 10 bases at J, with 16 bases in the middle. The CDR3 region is CAIKREITGKLFF. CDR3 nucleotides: TGTGCCATCAAGAGGGAGATAACGGGAAAACTGTTTTTT.

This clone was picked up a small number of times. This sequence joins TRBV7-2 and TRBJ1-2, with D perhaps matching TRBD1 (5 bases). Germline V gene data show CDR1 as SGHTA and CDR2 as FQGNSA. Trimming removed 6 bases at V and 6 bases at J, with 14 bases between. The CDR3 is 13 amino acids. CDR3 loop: CASRGWQGDGYTF. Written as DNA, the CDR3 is TGTGCCAGCAGAGGTTGGCAGGGCGATGGCTACACCTTC.

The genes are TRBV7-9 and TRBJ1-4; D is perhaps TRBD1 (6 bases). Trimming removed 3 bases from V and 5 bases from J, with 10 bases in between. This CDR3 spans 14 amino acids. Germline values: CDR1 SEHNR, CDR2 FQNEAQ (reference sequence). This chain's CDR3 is CASSLGALNEKLFF. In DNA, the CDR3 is TGTGCCAGCAGCTTGGGGGCGTTAAATGAAAAACTGTTTTTT.

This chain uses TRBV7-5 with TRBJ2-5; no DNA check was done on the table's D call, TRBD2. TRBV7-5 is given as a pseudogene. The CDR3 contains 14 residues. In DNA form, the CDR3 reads TGTGCCAGCGGTTTAGCGGGGTGGCAGGAGACCCAGTACTTC. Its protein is CASGLAGWQETQYF.